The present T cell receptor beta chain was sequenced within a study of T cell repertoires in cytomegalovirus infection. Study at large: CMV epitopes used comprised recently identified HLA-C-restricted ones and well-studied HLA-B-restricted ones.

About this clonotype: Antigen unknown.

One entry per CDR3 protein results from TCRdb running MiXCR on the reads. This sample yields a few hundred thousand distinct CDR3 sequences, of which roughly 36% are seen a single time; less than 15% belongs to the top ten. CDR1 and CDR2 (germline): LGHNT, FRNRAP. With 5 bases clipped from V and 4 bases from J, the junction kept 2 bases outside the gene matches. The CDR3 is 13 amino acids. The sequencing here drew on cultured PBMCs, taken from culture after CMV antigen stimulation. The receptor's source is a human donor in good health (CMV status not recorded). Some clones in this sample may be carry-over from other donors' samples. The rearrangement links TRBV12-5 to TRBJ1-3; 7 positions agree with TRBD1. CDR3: CASGRTGGNTIYF. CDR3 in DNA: TGTGCTAGTGGTCGGACAGGCGGAAACACCATATATTTT.